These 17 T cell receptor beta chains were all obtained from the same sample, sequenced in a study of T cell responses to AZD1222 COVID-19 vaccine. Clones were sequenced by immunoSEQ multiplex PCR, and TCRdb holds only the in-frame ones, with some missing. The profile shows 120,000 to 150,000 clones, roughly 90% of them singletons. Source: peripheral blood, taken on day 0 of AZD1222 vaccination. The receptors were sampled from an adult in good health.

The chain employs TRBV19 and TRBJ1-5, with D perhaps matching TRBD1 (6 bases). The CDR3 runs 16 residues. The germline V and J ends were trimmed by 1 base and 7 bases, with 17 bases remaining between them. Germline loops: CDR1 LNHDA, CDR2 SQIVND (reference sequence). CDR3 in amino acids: CASSIAGATGTQPQHF. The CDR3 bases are TGTGCCAGTAGTATAGCGGGGGCTACAGGGACCCAGCCCCAGCATTTT.

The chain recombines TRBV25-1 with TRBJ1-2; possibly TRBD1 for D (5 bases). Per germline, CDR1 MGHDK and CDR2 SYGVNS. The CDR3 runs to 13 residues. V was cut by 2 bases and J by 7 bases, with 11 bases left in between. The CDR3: CASSEVGARGYTF. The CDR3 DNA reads TGTGCCAGCAGTGAAGTAGGGGCCCGTGGCTACACCTTC.

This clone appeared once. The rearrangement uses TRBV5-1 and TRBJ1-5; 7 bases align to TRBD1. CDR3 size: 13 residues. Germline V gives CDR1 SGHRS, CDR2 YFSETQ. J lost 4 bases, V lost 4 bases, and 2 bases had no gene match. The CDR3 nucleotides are TGCGCCAGCAGCCGGGACAGAAATCAGCCCCAGCATTTT. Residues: CASSRDRNQPQHF.

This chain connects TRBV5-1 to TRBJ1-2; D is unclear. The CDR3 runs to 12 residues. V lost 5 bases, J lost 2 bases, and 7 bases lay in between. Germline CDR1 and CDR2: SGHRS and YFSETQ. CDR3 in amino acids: CASRRENYGYTF. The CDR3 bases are TGCGCCAGCAGGCGCGAAAACTATGGCTACACCTTC.

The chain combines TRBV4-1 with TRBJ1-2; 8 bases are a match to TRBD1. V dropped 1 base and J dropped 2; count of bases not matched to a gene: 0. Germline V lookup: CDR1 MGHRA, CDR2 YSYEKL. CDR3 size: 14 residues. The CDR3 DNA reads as TGCGCCAGCAGCCAAGGGGACAGGAACTATGGCTACACCTTC. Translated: CASSQGDRNYGYTF.

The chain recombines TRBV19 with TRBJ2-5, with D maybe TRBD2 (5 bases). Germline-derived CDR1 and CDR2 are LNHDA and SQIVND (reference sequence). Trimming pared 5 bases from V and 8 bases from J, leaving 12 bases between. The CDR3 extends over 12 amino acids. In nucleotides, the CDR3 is TGTGCCAGTAGTCCGCTCGGAGGTACCCAGTACTTC. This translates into CASSPLGGTQYF.

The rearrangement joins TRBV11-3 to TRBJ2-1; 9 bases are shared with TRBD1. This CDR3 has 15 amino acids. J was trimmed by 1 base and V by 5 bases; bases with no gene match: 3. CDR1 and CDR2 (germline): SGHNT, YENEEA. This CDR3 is CASSPGQGSYNEQFF. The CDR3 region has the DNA TGTGCCAGCAGCCCCGGACAGGGGTCCTACAATGAGCAGTTCTTC.

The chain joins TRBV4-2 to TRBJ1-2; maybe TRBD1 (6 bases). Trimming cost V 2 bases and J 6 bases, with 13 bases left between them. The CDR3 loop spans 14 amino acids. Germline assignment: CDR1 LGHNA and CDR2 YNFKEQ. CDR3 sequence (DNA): TGTGCCAGCAGCCAAAACAGGGAAGTACATGGCTACACCTTC. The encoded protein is CASSQNREVHGYTF.

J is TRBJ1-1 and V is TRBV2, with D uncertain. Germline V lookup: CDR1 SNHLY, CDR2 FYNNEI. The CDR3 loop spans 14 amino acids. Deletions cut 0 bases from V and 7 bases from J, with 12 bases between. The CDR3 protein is CASSEAAALSEAFF. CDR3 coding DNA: TGTGCCAGCAGTGAAGCGGCAGCCCTAAGTGAAGCTTTCTTT.

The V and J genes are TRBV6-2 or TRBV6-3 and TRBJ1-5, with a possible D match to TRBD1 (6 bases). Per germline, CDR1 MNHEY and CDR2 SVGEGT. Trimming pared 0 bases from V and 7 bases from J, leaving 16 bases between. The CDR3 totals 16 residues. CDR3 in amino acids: CASSYSGAEGKQPQHF. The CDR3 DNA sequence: TGTGCCAGCAGTTACTCGGGGGCAGAGGGTAAGCAGCCCCAGCATTTT.

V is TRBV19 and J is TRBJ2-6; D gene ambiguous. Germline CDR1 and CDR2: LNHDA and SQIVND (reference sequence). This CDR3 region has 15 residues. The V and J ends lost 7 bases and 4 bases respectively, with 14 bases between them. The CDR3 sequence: CASTEQAYGANVLTF. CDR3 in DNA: TGTGCCAGTACCGAGCAGGCATACGGGGCCAACGTCCTGACTTTC.

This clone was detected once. CDR3 sequence reads: CSFRIYNEQFF. In nucleotides, the CDR3 is TGCAGCTTCAGGATTTACAATGAGCAGTTCTTC. This rearrangement joins TRBV29-1 to TRBJ2-1; no definite D call. CDR1 is SQVTM and CDR2 is ANQGSEA in the germline V gene. CDR3 size: 11 residues. V shed 8 bases and J shed 4 bases, with 9 bases lying between them.

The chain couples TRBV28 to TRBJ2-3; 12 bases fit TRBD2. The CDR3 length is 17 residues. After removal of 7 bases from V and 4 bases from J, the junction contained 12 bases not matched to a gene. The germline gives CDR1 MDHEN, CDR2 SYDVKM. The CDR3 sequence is CASTSGTSGRYADTQYF. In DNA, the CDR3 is TGTGCCAGCACCTCTGGAACTAGCGGGAGGTATGCAGATACGCAGTATTTT.

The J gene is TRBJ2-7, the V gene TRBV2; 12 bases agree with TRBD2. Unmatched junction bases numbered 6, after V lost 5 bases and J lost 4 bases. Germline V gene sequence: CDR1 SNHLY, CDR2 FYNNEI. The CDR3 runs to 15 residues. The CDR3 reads CASSNTGLAGYEQYF. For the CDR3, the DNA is TGTGCCAGCAGTAATACAGGACTAGCGGGATACGAGCAGTACTTC.

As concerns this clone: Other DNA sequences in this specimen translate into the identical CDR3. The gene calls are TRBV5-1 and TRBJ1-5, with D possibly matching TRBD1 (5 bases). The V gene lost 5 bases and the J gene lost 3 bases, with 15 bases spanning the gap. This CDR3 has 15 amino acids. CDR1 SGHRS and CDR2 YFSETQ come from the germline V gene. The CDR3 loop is CASSLQGGDNQPQHF. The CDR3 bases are TGCGCCAGCAGTCTGCAGGGAGGTGACAATCAGCCCCAGCATTTT.

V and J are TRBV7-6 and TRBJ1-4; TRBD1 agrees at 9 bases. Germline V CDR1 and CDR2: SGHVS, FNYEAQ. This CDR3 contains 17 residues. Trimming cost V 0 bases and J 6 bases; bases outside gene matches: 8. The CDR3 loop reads CASSLAVEGQGYEKLFF. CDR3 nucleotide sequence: TGTGCCAGCAGCTTAGCGGTTGAAGGACAGGGGTATGAAAAACTGTTTTTT.

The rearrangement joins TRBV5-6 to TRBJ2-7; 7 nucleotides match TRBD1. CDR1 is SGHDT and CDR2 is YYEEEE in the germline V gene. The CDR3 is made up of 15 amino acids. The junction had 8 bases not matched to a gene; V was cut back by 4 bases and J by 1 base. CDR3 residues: CASSRTDRVSYEQYF. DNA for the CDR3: TGTGCCAGCAGCCGCACCGACAGGGTTTCCTACGAGCAGTACTTC.